The next 21 T cell receptor beta chains were all read from a single sample in a study of tumor and adjacent non-tumor tissue in lung cancer listed by TCRdb under 2018. RNA was isolated from bulk unsorted tissue, and RNA quality was assessed with a NanoDrop ND-1000 and an Agilent 2100. The library was prepared using multiplex PCR. Sequencing was carried out with an Illumina HiSeq 2500. TCRbeta libraries were constructed through three rounds of nested PCR with primers (Table S4) according to protocols modified from ARM-PCR. TCRdb applied fastp at Q25 and MiXCR to the public reads, then kept only in-frame beta chains. All rows with the same CDR3 protein become a single entry with the most common DNA and genes. This sample holds more than 70,000 distinct CDR3 sequences; more than 60% were observed only once. The ten top clones hold over 12% of the sample. The specimen was lung tumor tissue. Receptors were obtained from a man aged 65 to 85 with non-small cell lung cancer.

This clonotype has at least ten counts. The gene calls are TRBV28 and TRBJ2-1; D could derive from TRBD1 or TRBD2 (5 bases each). Germline loops: CDR1 MDHEN, CDR2 SYDVKM. The length of the CDR3 is 15 residues. With 7 bases removed from V and 4 bases from J, the gap between germline ends came to 17 bases. DNA for the CDR3: TGTGCCAGCAAAACCGCCGGGACGGCTTACAATGAGCAGTTCTTC. Encoded protein: CASKTAGTAYNEQFF.

The V call is TRBV7-2, the J call TRBJ2-5; perhaps TRBD2 as D (6 bases). The CDR3 consists of 14 residues. Trimming stripped 5 bases from V and 2 bases from J, with 12 bases between. Germline V CDR1 and CDR2: SGHTA, FQGNSA. CDR3 protein: CASSEQAGQETQYF. The CDR3 nucleotides read TGTGCCAGCAGCGAACAAGCGGGTCAAGAGACCCAGTACTTC.

As regards this clonotype: This may be a read error, as it is one base from a much larger clone. The gene calls are TRBV12-3 or TRBV12-4 and TRBJ2-5, with D perhaps TRBD1 or TRBD2 (5 bases each). Trimming stripped 7 bases from V and 2 bases from J, with 26 bases between. This CDR3 has 18 residues. CDR3 sequence: CASTMGRHGAMWQETQYF. Here the CDR3 DNA reads TGTGCCAGCACCATGGGCCGCCACGGGGCGATGTGGCAAGAGACCCAGTACTTC.

Only a few counts were recorded for this clonotype. V gene TRBV28 combines with J gene TRBJ2-7; TRBD2 is a possible D gene (6 bases). Germline V lookup: CDR1 MDHEN, CDR2 SYDVKM. This CDR3 has 15 amino acids. The V gene lost 5 bases and the J gene lost 3 bases, with 17 bases spanning the gap. The CDR3 DNA follows: TGTGCCAGCAGTCTGGCCAAACCCGGGGGCTACGAGCAGTACTTC. This translates into CASSLAKPGGYEQYF.

This clonotype came up a few times. The V gene is TRBV30, the J gene TRBJ2-3, with 10 bases identical to TRBD2. The germline V gene has CDR1 GTSNPN and CDR2 SVGIG (reference sequence). Germline trimming cut 7 bases from V and 4 bases from J; bases unmatched to any gene: 5. This CDR3 has 13 residues. This chain's CDR3 is CASKREGSDTQYF. CDR3 nucleotides: TGTGCCTCTAAGCGGGAGGGCTCAGATACGCAGTATTTT.

This clonotype was observed once. A read error may explain this, as a much larger clone is one base away. The chain is built from TRBV7-8 and TRBJ2-6; tentative D call: TRBD1 (5 bases). Germline CDR1 and CDR2: SGHVS and FQNEAQ. The length of the CDR3 is 16 residues. As DNA, the CDR3 is TGTGCCAGCAGCTTTATAAGTAGCTCTGGGGCCAACGACCTGACTTTC. The encoded protein is CASSFISSSGANDLTF.

This clonotype was found a few times. V gene TRBV12-3 or TRBV12-4 combines with J gene TRBJ2-7; no reliable D call. The CDR3 has 14 amino acids. Trimming stripped 3 bases from V and 3 bases from J, with 12 bases between. Here the CDR3 reads CASSFRPLGYEQYF. CDR3 in DNA: TGTGCCAGCAGTTTTAGGCCGTTGGGCTACGAGCAGTACTTC.

The rearrangement uses TRBV14 and TRBJ2-1; D might be TRBD1 or TRBD2, each matching 6 bases. The CDR3 is made up of 16 amino acids. CDR1 is SGHDN, CDR2 FVKESK, per germline. The CDR3 here is CISSLTGFIGGVEQFF. In DNA form, the CDR3 reads TGTATCAGCAGCCTAACAGGTTTTATCGGGGGCGTAGAGCAGTTCTTC.

About this clonotype itself: One junction end does not reproduce the germline sequence, and a read error may be involved. The rearrangement uses TRBV11-3 and TRBJ1-1; no firm D call. Germline CDR1 is SGHNT and CDR2 is YENEEA. CDR3 length: 14 residues. CDR3 sequence (DNA): TGTGCCTGCAGCTCCTACGGTGCGAACACTGAAGCTTTCTTT. This translates into CACSSYGANTEAFF.

This clonotype was counted ten times or more. The chain is built from TRBV7-9 and TRBJ1-6, with 9 bases lining up with TRBD1. V lost 4 bases to trimming and J lost 9 bases; unmatched junction nucleotides: 4. In germline, CDR1 is SEHNR, CDR2 FQNEAQ (reference sequence). This CDR3 is 14 amino acids long. CDR3 DNA: TGTGCCAGCAGCTCCGGGACAGGGATTTCACCCCTCCACTTT. Amino acid sequence: CASSSGTGISPLHF.

V gene TRBV11-2 combines with J gene TRBJ2-7; D is undetermined. This CDR3 region has 14 residues. Germline CDR1 is SGHAT and CDR2 is FQNNGV. The CDR3 protein is CTISLGVRNYEQYF. The CDR3 nucleotides are TGTACCATCAGCTTAGGAGTCAGAAACTACGAGCAGTACTTC.

Notes on this clonotype: One end of the junction fails to match germline, which may point to a read error. J is TRBJ2-3 and V is TRBV4-1; TRBD2 is a possible D gene (5 bases). The CDR3 covers 14 residues. Germline CDR1 reads MGHRA; CDR2 reads YSYEKL. The CDR3: CATRRTEVTDTQFF. In nucleotides, the CDR3 is TGCGCCACTCGTCGGACGGAGGTCACAGATACGCAGTTTTTT.

As for this clonotype: At one end, the junction sequence differs from germline, possibly due to a read error. The V and J genes are TRBV6-5 and TRBJ2-1; D is ambiguous. Germline CDR1 and CDR2: MNHEY and SVGAGI. The CDR3 loop spans 15 amino acids. The DNA of the CDR3 is TGTGCCAGCAGCCAGGAGATACTTTCCTACAATGAGCAATTCTTC. It translates to CASSQEILSYNEQFF.

With regard to this clonotype: It may be a read error: a sequence one base away is much more abundant. This rearrangement joins TRBV12-3 or TRBV12-4 to TRBJ1-4, with a possible D match to TRBD1 (6 bases). Trimming shortened V by 8 bases and J by 13 bases, and 26 bases separated the two germline ends. This CDR3 is built from 15 residues. CDR3 in amino acids: CASGRSQGSARRLFF. DNA for the CDR3: TGTGCCAGCGGCCGCTCTCAGGGGTCAGCGAGAAGACTGTTTTTT.

This clonotype was observed a few times. This clone may be a read error of a much larger clone one base away. The CDR3 sequence: CASSRTFGGAYDEQFF. In nucleotides, the CDR3 is TGTGCCAGCAGCCGCACATTCGGGGGGGCCTACGATGAGCAGTTCTTC. The rearrangement links TRBV4-2 to TRBJ2-1, with 8 bases fitting TRBD2. Germline V CDR1 and CDR2: LGHNA, YNFKEQ. The CDR3 is made up of 16 amino acids.

This clonotype came up a few times. A much larger clone differs from this one at a single base, so this may be a read error. This rearrangement joins TRBV6-1 to TRBJ2-1; D remains ambiguous. The CDR3 runs to 12 residues. CDR1 and CDR2 from the germline V gene are MNHNS and SASEGT. The CDR3 DNA reads TGTGCCAGCAGCCCCCTTAACAATGAGCAGTCCTTC. Residues: CASSPLNNEQSF.

A word on this clonotype: A much larger clone sits a single nucleotide away, making a read error possible. The chain joins TRBV13 to TRBJ2-1; 9 bases match TRBD1. The junction had 8 bases not matched to a gene; V was cut back by 7 bases and J by 7 bases. Germline CDR1 is PRHDT and CDR2 is FYEKMQ (reference sequence). This CDR3 region has 14 residues. The DNA of the CDR3 is TGTGCCAGCATCCAGGGACAGGGTTTGAATGAGCAGTTCTTC. The encoded protein is CASIQGQGLNEQFF.

In regard to this clonotype: Its ends do not fully match the called genes, so a read error is possible. V and J are TRBV11-2 and TRBJ2-3; D is perhaps TRBD1 or TRBD2 (6 bases each). CDR3 length equals 16 residues. CDR1 is SGHAT, CDR2 FQNNGV, per germline. This CDR3 reads CASSLDRTTRADTQYF. CDR3 in DNA: TGCGCCAGCAGCTTAGACAGGACGACTAGGGCAGATACGCAGTATTTT.

V gene TRBV6-6 combines with J gene TRBJ2-1; a weak D match, TRBD1 (5 bases). V lost 2 bases, J lost 9 bases, and 20 bases lay in between. Germline CDR1 is MNHNY and CDR2 is SVGAGI (reference sequence). The CDR3 sequence is 16 residues long. The CDR3 spells CASSYGRVTVGLEQFF. The CDR3, as DNA: TGTGCCAGCAGTTACGGTCGAGTAACGGTGGGGCTTGAGCAGTTCTTC.

On this clonotype itself: At one of its ends the junction is not consistent with the germline gene, which may arise from a read error. The rearrangement uses TRBV6-5 and TRBJ2-4; D is undetermined. CDR3 length equals 12 residues. The germline V gene encodes CDR1 MNHEY and CDR2 SVGAGI. This chain's CDR3 is CASSSGIYIEYF. The CDR3 bases are TGTGCCAGCAGTTCGGGTATATACATTGAGTACTTC.

Remarks on this clonotype: The junction differs from germline at one of its ends, possibly a read error. This chain connects TRBV6-5 to TRBJ1-2, with 8 bases fitting TRBD1. Germline-derived CDR1 and CDR2 are MNHEY and SVGAGI. The CDR3 length is 17 residues. The CDR3 reads CASRPQGQGLLPLGCTF. The CDR3 DNA reads TGTGCCAGCAGACCACAAGGACAGGGCCTACTTCCTTTAGGCTGCACCTTC.